This T cell receptor beta chain was sequenced for a study of blood T cells in healthy people across ages. General study findings and limits: Significant beta diversity loss was already apparent by age roughly 43, declining roughly linearly. Long-lived and aged donors differed, with more naive CD4+ cells and higher diversity in the long-lived. The CMV status of each donor remained undetermined, and this could have confounded shifts in expanded clonotypes.

CDR1 and CDR2 (germline): DFQATT, SNEGSKA (reference sequence). The ends were cut back, 0 bases at V and 0 bases at J, with 15 bases in the middle. The CDR3 consists of 16 residues. The use of a sample-barcoded 5' primer and a J-beta primer mix characterized a second PCR of about 6 to 12 cycles. Researchers report that each sample yielded at least 2.5 million CDR3-containing paired-end reads. TCRdb passed the 5' RACE reads through MiXCR, listing each CDR3 protein once. The sample lists about 1 million distinct CDR3 sequences; less than 50% were seen once. About this clonotype itself: Its matching antigen is unknown.

Material for sequencing was blood. This TCR was sampled from a woman aged 55-69 years in good health. V usage is TRBV20-1 and J usage is TRBJ2-7; TRBD2 might be the D (6 bases). The CDR3 nucleotides are TGCAGTGCTAGAGATCACGGACTAACAAGCTCCTACGAGCAGTACTTC. Its translation is CSARDHGLTSSYEQYF.